This T cell receptor (beta chain) is from a study of T cells in Graves' hyperthyroidism and ophthalmopathy. This clonotype was seen more than once but under ten times. Its antigen is currently unknown. The CDR3 covers 15 residues. V lost 0 bases to trimming and J lost 10 bases, with 15 bases between them. Germline V gene lookup returns CDR1 LNHNV and CDR2 YYDKDF (reference sequence). Researchers amplified the TCR beta CDR3 regions from RNA transcripts. TCR CDR3 underwent first-round RT-PCR with the HTBI primer set. TCRdb passed the multiplex PCR reads through MiXCR, listing each CDR3 protein once. This table holds 140,000 or so distinct CDR3 sequences, around 20% found once. Notes on the study in general: Model predictions of ophthalmopathy came a median 6.5 months before onset. Among clonotypes expanded in thyroid above 0.001, most were also found in blood.

This clonotype was sampled from a woman aged 50 to 65 with Graves' hyperthyroidism that later progressed to Graves' ophthalmopathy. The sample comprised blood. The chain combines TRBV15 with TRBJ1-4; D is ambiguous. The CDR3 loop is CATSRDPGQRRKLFF. CDR3 DNA sequence: TGTGCCACCAGCAGAGATCCCGGGCAAAGACGAAAACTGTTTTTT.